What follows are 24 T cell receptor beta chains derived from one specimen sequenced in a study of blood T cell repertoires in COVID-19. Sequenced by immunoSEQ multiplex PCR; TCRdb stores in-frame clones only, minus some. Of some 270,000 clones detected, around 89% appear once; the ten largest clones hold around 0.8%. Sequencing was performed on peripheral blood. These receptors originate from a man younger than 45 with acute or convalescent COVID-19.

The CDR3: CATSRDIYNEQFF. CDR3 coding DNA: TGCGCCACCTCCAGGGACATATACAATGAGCAGTTCTTC. This chain joins TRBV5-1 and TRBJ2-1; D is possibly TRBD1 (6 bases). CDR1 and CDR2 from the germline V gene are SGHRS and YFSETQ. V lost 9 bases to trimming and J lost 4 bases, with 14 bases between them. This CDR3 is 13 amino acids long.

In DNA, the CDR3 is TGTGCCGGCCAAACCAGGGCCATGAACACTGAAGCTTTCTTT. Protein product: CAGQTRAMNTEAFF. The J gene is TRBJ1-1, the V gene TRBV28; weak D call: TRBD1 (5 bases). V lost 11 bases to trimming and J lost 0 bases, with 16 bases between them. Germline loops: CDR1 MDHEN, CDR2 SYDVKM. The CDR3 extends over 14 amino acids.

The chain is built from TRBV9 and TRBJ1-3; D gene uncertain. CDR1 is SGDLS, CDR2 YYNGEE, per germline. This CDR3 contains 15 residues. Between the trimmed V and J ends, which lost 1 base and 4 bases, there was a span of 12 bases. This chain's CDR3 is CASSVTPSRGNTIYF. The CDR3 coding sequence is TGTGCCAGCAGCGTAACGCCAAGCAGGGGAAACACCATATATTTT.

CDR3 residues: CASQEGIYEKLFF. As DNA, the CDR3 is TGTGCCAGCCAAGAGGGAATTTATGAAAAACTGTTTTTT. The V gene is TRBV6-5, the J gene TRBJ1-4, with no clear D. Per germline, CDR1 MNHEY and CDR2 SVGAGI. The CDR3 has 13 amino acids. Trimming shortened V by 8 bases and J by 6 bases, and 13 bases separated the two germline ends.

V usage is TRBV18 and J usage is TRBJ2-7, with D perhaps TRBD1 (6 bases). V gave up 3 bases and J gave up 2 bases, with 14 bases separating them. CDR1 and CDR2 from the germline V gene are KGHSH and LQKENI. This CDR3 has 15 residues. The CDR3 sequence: CASSPGQLRAYEQYF. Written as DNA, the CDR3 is TGTGCCAGCTCACCCGGACAGCTAAGGGCCTACGAGCAGTACTTC.

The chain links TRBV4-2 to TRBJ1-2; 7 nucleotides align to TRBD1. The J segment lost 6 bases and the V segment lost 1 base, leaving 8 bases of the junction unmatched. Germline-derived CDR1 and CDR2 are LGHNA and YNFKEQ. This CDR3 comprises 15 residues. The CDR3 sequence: CASSQAIDRVDGYTF. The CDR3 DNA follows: TGTGCCAGCAGCCAAGCGATTGACAGGGTAGATGGCTACACCTTC.

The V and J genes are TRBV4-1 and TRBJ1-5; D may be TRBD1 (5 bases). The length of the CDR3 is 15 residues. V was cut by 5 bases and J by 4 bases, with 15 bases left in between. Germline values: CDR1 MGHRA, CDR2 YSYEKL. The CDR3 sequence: CASSSGTTRNQPQHF. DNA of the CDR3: TGCGCCAGCAGCAGCGGGACCACTAGGAATCAGCCCCAGCATTTT.

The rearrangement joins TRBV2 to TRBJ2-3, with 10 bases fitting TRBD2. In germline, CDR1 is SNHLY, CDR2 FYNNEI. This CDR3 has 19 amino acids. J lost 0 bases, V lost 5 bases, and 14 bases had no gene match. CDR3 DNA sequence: TGTGCCAGCAGTCCCAACTACAGCGGGAGGGCCCGGAGCACAGATACGCAGTATTTT. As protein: CASSPNYSGRARSTDTQYF. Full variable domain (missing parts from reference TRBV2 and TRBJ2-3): EPEVTQTPSHQVTQMGQEVILRCVPISNHLYFYWYRQILGQKVEFLVSFYNNEISEKSEIFDDQFSVERPDGSNFTLKIRSTKLEDSAMYFCASSPNYSGRARSTDTQYFGPGTRLTVL.

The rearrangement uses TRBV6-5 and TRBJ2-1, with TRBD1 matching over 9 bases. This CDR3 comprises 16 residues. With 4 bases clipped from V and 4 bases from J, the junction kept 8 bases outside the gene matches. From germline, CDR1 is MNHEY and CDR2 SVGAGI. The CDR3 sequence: CASSSQTGTGYNEQFF. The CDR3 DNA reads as TGTGCCAGCAGTTCCCAGACCGGGACAGGGTACAATGAGCAGTTCTTC.

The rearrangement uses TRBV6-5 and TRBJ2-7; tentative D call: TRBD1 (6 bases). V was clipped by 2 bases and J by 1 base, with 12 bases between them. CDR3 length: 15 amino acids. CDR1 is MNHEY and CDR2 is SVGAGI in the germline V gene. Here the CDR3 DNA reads TGTGCCAGCAGTTACAAGTCGGACAGTTCCTACGAGCAGTACTTC. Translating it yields CASSYKSDSSYEQYF.

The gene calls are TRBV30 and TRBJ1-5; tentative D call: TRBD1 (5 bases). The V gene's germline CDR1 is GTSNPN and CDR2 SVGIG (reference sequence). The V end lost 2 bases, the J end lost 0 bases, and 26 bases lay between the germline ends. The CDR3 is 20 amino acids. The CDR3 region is CAWSNHPGFPFAYSNQPQHF. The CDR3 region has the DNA TGTGCCTGGAGTAACCACCCAGGGTTTCCCTTCGCTTATAGCAATCAGCCCCAGCATTTT.

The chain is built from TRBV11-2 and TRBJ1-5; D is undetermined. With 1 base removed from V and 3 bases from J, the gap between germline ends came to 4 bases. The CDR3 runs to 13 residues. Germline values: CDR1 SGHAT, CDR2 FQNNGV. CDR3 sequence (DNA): TGTGCCAGCAGCTTAGCAGTCAATCAGCCCCAGCATTTT. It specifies CASSLAVNQPQHF. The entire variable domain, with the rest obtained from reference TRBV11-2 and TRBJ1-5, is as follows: EAGVAQSPRYKIIEKRQSVAFWCNPISGHATLYWYQQILGQGPKLLIQFQNNGVVDDSQLPKDRFSAERLKGVDSTLKIQPAKLEDSAVYLCASSLAVNQPQHFGDGTRLSIL.

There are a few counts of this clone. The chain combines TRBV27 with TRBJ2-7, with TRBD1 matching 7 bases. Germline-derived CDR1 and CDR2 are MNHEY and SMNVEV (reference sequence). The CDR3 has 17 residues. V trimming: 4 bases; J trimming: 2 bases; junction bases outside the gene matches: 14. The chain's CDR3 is CASSSEPRWDRPYEQYF. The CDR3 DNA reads TGTGCCAGCAGTTCCGAGCCCCGGTGGGACAGACCCTACGAGCAGTACTTC.

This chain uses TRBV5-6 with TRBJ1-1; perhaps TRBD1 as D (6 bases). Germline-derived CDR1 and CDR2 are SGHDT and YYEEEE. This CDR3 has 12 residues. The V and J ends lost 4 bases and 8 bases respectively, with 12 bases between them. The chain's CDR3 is CASSTMTGEAFF. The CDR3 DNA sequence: TGTGCCAGCAGCACCATGACAGGAGAAGCTTTCTTT.

The CDR3: CASSYEPATADTQYF. The CDR3 nucleotides read TGTGCCAGCAGTTACGAACCAGCGACGGCAGATACGCAGTATTTT. The chain couples TRBV6-5 to TRBJ2-3, with D hard to call. CDR1 and CDR2 (germline): MNHEY, SVGAGI. CDR3 length: 15 amino acids. The V and J ends lost 2 bases and 4 bases respectively, with 13 bases between them.

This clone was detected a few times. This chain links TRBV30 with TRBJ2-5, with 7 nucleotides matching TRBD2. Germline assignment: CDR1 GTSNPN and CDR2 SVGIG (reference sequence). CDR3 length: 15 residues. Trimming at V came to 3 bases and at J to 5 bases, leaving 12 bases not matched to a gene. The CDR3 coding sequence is TGTGCCTGGAGCGCACTTGCGGGAGTAGGGGAGACCCAGTACTTC. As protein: CAWSALAGVGETQYF.

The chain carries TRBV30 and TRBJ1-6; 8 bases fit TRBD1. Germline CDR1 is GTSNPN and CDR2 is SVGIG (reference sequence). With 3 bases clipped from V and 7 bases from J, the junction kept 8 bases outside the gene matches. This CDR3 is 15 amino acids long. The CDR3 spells CAWRGETGVNSPLHF. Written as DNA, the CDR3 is TGTGCCTGGAGGGGGGAGACAGGGGTAAATTCACCCCTCCACTTT.

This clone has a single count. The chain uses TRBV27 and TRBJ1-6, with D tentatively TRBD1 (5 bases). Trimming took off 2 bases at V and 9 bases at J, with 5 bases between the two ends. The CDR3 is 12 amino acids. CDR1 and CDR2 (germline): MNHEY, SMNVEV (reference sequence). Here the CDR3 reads CASSLTGSPLHF. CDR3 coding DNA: TGTGCCAGCAGTTTAACAGGTTCACCCCTCCACTTT.

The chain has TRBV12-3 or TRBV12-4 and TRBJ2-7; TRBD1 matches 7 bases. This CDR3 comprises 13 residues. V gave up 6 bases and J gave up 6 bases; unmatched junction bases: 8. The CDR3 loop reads CASRDTTGSEQYF. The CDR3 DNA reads TGTGCCAGCAGGGATACGACAGGGAGCGAGCAGTACTTC.

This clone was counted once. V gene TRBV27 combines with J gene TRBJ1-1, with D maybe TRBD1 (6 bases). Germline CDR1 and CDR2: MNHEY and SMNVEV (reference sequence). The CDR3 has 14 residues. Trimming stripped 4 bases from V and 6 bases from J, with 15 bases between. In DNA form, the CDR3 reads TGTGCCAGCAGTTCCCAGGGGTGGACGGCTGAAGCTTTCTTT. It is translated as CASSSQGWTAEAFF.

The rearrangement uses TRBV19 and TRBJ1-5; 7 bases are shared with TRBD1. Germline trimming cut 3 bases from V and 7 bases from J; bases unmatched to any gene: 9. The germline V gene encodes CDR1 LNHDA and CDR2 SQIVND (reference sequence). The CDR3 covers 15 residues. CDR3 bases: TGTGCCAGTAGTATTGTGAACAGGGGCGGACAGCCCCAGCATTTT. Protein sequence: CASSIVNRGGQPQHF.

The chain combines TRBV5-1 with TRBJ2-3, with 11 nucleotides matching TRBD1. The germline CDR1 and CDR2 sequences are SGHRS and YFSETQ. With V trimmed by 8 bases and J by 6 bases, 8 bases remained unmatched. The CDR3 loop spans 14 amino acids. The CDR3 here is CASGQGAPQDTQYF. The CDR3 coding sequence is TGCGCCAGTGGACAGGGGGCTCCTCAGGATACGCAGTATTTT.

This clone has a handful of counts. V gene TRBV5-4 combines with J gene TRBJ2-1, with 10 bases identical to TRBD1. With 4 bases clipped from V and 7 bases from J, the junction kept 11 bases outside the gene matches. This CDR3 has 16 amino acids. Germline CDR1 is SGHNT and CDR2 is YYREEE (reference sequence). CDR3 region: CASSPAGTGALNEQFF. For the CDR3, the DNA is TGTGCCAGCAGCCCCGCGGGGACAGGGGCTTTAAATGAGCAGTTCTTC.

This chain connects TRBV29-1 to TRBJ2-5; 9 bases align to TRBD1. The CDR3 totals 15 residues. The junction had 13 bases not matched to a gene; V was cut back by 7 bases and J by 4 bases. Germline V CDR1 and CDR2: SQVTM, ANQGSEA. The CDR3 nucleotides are TGCAGCGCCACGCCGGGACAGGGCTTTGGAGAGACCCAGTACTTC. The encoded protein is CSATPGQGFGETQYF.